A single sample gave rise to the 8 T cell receptor beta chains below, sequenced in a study of blood T cell repertoires in COVID-19. The table came from immunoSEQ multiplex PCR; TCRdb's copy has only in-frame clones and leaves some out. The sample has about 250,000 clones; around 90% are singletons. Material for sequencing was PBMCs or T cells enriched from blood (not recorded which). Source of these receptors: a woman aged 25 to 45 with acute COVID-19.

The chain has TRBV5-1 and TRBJ1-4; D is unresolved. This CDR3 spans 14 amino acids. Germline CDR1 is SGHRS and CDR2 is YFSETQ. V lost 4 bases and J 0 bases, leaving 7 bases between the germline ends. Here the CDR3 reads CASSQSATNEKLFF. CDR3 DNA sequence: TGCGCCAGCAGCCAGTCCGCAACTAATGAAAAACTGTTTTTT.

The J gene is TRBJ1-2, the V gene TRBV5-1, with TRBD1 as a possible D gene (6 bases). Germline CDR1 SGHRS, CDR2 YFSETQ. The CDR3 covers 15 residues. Trimming removed 0 bases at V and 4 bases at J, with 13 bases between. The CDR3 spells CASSLAGQGTYGYTF. CDR3 nucleotides: TGCGCCAGCAGCTTGGCCGGGCAGGGGACCTATGGCTACACCTTC.

The gene calls are TRBV19 and TRBJ1-1, with 9 bases fitting TRBD1. The germline CDR1 and CDR2 sequences are LNHDA and SQIVND (reference sequence). The CDR3 sequence is 14 residues long. V was clipped by 7 bases and J by 3 bases; unmatched bases: 6. The CDR3 loop is CASKDRGYDTEAFF. CDR3 DNA: TGTGCCAGTAAGGACAGGGGCTACGACACTGAAGCTTTCTTT.

The genes are TRBV4-3 and TRBJ2-3; 9 bases line up with TRBD1. CDR1 and CDR2 (germline): LGHNA, YSLEER. V shed 4 bases, J shed 0 bases, and the junction held 5 bases outside the gene matches. The CDR3 length is 16 residues. The CDR3 bases are TGCGCCAGCAGCCGGGGGACAGGGCAAAGCACAGATACGCAGTATTTT. Protein sequence: CASSRGTGQSTDTQYF.

In its sample, this clone was seen once. The chain is built from TRBV6-5 and TRBJ1-1; no clear D. CDR3 length equals 13 residues. The V end lost 5 bases, the J end lost 4 bases, and 11 bases lay between the germline ends. The germline V gene has CDR1 MNHEY and CDR2 SVGAGI. The chain's CDR3 is CASSNGGGTEAFF. The CDR3 DNA reads as TGTGCCAGCAGTAACGGAGGTGGCACTGAAGCTTTCTTT.

The genes are TRBV4-1 and TRBJ1-5; the D gene is possibly TRBD1 (6 bases). Germline lookup yields CDR1 MGHRA and CDR2 YSYEKL. Trimming took off 2 bases at V and 0 bases at J, with 14 bases between the two ends. CDR3 size: 17 residues. CDR3 region: CASSQPTGTLSNQPQHF. DNA of the CDR3: TGCGCCAGCAGCCAACCAACTGGGACACTTAGCAATCAGCCCCAGCATTTT.

This chain connects TRBV2 to TRBJ2-4, with TRBD1 matching over 7 bases. CDR1 and CDR2 (germline): SNHLY, FYNNEI. V lost 7 bases, J lost 0 bases, and 6 bases stayed unmatched. The CDR3 is 15 amino acids. The CDR3 protein is CASKRDRLAKNIQYF. The CDR3 DNA is TGTGCCAGCAAACGGGACAGACTAGCCAAAAACATTCAGTACTTC.

This chain links TRBV5-4 with TRBJ2-1, with 11 bases that match TRBD2. Looked up from germline, CDR1 is SGHNT and CDR2 is YYREEE (reference sequence). J lost 8 bases, V lost 2 bases, and 9 bases had no gene match. The CDR3 consists of 16 residues. CDR3 DNA sequence: TGTGCCAGCAGCTTAAGGGTAGCGGGGGGGCTGCATGAGCAGTTCTTC. Protein: CASSLRVAGGLHEQFF.